This T cell receptor (beta chain) comes out of a study of HIV-infected patients and healthy controls. Study conclusions and caveats: In HIV-infected patients, the apparent post-therapy Gini index recovery did not replicate in size-matched data. MAIT alpha-chain CDR3s were frequent in healthy controls, depleted in HIV+.

No cell fractionation was done, so the repertoire covers all unsorted peripheral blood T cells. Germline V gives CDR1 SEHNR, CDR2 FQNEAQ (reference sequence). The CDR3 loop spans 13 amino acids. V lost 3 bases and J 3 bases, leaving 8 bases between the germline ends. As concerns this clonotype: As yet, its antigen is unknown.

cDNA was made from 500 ng RNA using alpha and beta constant primers. Alpha and beta chain libraries were made separately by chain-specific third strand synthesis with multiplexing indices. One entry per CDR3 protein results from TCRdb running MiXCR on the 5' RACE reads. The sample consists of under 20,000 distinct CDR3 sequences, 6.5% to 7.5% of them appearing once. The chain has TRBV7-9 and TRBJ2-5; D is possibly TRBD1 (5 bases). Sequenced input: blood. This TCR came from an adult in good health. The CDR3 loop is CASSFAREETQYF. The CDR3 DNA sequence: TGTGCCAGCAGCTTCGCCAGGGAAGAGACCCAGTACTTC.